This T cell receptor beta chain comes out of a study of blood T cell repertoires in COVID-19. Turning to the study itself: PBMCs, B-cell-depleted T cells, or T cells provided the cDNA or gDNA that made up the material.

Source study methods: Using reference gene primer amplification, nucleated cell counts were estimated. Profiling relied on immunoSEQ multiplex PCR, and the TCRdb table lists in-frame clones only, not all of them. The DNA was the basis for D and trimming; V, J and clone size are from that table. The table shows roughly 120,000 clones, with 90% occurring only once. This CDR3 is built from 14 residues. V lost 3 bases and J lost 12; bases outside the gene matches: 9. Germline V gene sequence: CDR1 SGHTA, CDR2 FQGNSA. Enrolled during active infection, Seattle patients were then followed longitudinally. The receptor was derived from a woman between 55 and 75 years old with COVID-19, enrolled during active disease. The chain is built from TRBV7-2 and TRBJ2-1, with 9 nucleotides matching TRBD2. Sequencing was carried out using peripheral blood. The CDR3 region has the DNA TGTGCCAGCAGCTTTGGGACTAGCCAGTTTGTGCAGTTCTTC. Translating it yields CASSFGTSQFVQFF.